Shown below are 22 T cell receptor beta chains from a single sample sequenced in a study of T-cell memory formation after mild COVID-19. TCRdb redid the calling of the 5' RACE reads with MiXCR, one entry per CDR3 protein. Of almost 550,000 distinct CDR3 sequences listed, roughly 22% are singletons. Sequenced input: PBMCs or a T cell subset sorted from them (not recorded which). The receptors stem from an adult woman who had mild COVID-19 (a few samples of this study predate the infection). Cell type and time point are not known.

The J gene is TRBJ1-2, the V gene TRBV4-1; D unresolved. Germline V gives CDR1 MGHRA, CDR2 YSYEKL. This CDR3 comprises 13 residues. V shed 4 bases and J shed 2 bases, with 8 bases lying between them. CDR3 in DNA: TGCGCCAGCAGCCGAGGGCTAAACTATGGCTACACCTTC. Amino acids: CASSRGLNYGYTF.

The chain recombines TRBV6-5 with TRBJ1-5, with D tentatively TRBD1 (6 bases). The CDR3 spans 15 residues. V gave up 6 bases and J gave up 5 bases, with 17 bases separating them. Looked up from germline, CDR1 is MNHEY and CDR2 is SVGAGI. The CDR3: CASRTGAEGDQPQHF. The CDR3 DNA reads as TGTGCCAGCAGGACTGGGGCAGAGGGGGATCAGCCCCAGCATTTT.

This clonotype has at least ten counts. The chain joins TRBV27 to TRBJ2-2; D could derive from TRBD1 or TRBD2 (6 bases each). V lost 0 bases, J lost 8 bases, and 13 bases lay in between. Germline V CDR1 and CDR2: MNHEY, SMNVEV (reference sequence). This CDR3 spans 15 amino acids. Written as DNA, the CDR3 is TGTGCCAGCAGTTTATCGAAGGGGGGACCTGGGGAGCTGTTTTTT. This codes for CASSLSKGGPGELFF.

The table lists this clonotype with a few counts. The chain has TRBV7-2 and TRBJ2-6, with D unresolved. Germline loops: CDR1 SGHTA, CDR2 FQGNSA. Between the trimmed V and J ends, which lost 5 bases and 10 bases, there was a span of 12 bases. The CDR3 loop spans 13 amino acids. Here the CDR3 DNA reads TGTGCCAGCAGCCCCCTGACCCCTAACGTCCTGACTTTC. Residues: CASSPLTPNVLTF. Supplemented by reference TRBV7-2 and TRBJ2-6, the full variable domain reads GAGVSQSPSNKVTEKGKDVELRCDPISGHTALYWYRQSLGQGLEFLIYFQGNSAPDKSGLPSDRFSAERTGGSVSTLTIQRTQQEDSAVYLCASSPLTPNVLTFGAGSRLTVL.

The rearrangement joins TRBV13 to TRBJ1-4; D remains unclear. The CDR3 sequence is 14 residues long. The germline gives CDR1 PRHDT, CDR2 FYEKMQ (reference sequence). V was cut by 1 base and J by 7 bases, with 10 bases left in between. The CDR3: CASSLATAGEKLFF. DNA for the CDR3: TGTGCCAGCAGCTTAGCCACAGCAGGTGAAAAACTGTTTTTT.

Note on this clonotype: The junction departs from germline at one end; a sequencing error may be responsible. The chain couples TRBV20-1 to TRBJ2-2; tentative D call: TRBD1 (5 bases). Per the germline V gene, CDR1 is DFQATT and CDR2 is SNEGSKA (reference sequence). The CDR3 sequence is 15 residues long. The CDR3 DNA sequence: TGCAGTGCAAGAGACACAGGAGCGAACACCGGGGAGCTGTTTTTT. Its translation: CSARDTGANTGELFF.

The chain combines TRBV29-1 with TRBJ1-2; D is ambiguous. The V and J ends lost 3 bases and 2 bases respectively, with 10 bases between them. The length of the CDR3 is 13 residues. Germline V gene sequence: CDR1 SQVTM, CDR2 ANQGSEA. CDR3 sequence reads: CSVEPVRNYGYTF. The CDR3 nucleotides are TGCAGCGTTGAGCCGGTACGGAACTATGGCTACACCTTC.

The sample holds many counts of this clonotype. CDR3 sequence reads: CASSIRFGGYTF. CDR3 sequence (DNA): TGTGCCAGCAGCATTCGGTTTGGGGGCTACACCTTC. The chain has TRBV7-2 and TRBJ1-2; D unclear. The CDR3 covers 12 residues. V was shortened by 5 bases and J by 8 bases, with 12 bases between the two germline ends. CDR1 is SGHTA and CDR2 is FQGNSA in the germline V gene.

The chain recombines TRBV7-9 with TRBJ2-1, with 9 nucleotides matching TRBD2. The V segment lost 1 base and the J segment 3 bases; nucleotides outside the gene matches: 13. The CDR3 consists of 19 residues. Per the germline V gene, CDR1 is SEHNR and CDR2 is FQNEAQ (reference sequence). The CDR3 coding sequence is TGTGCCAGCAGCTTAGGTTTCTTGACTAGCGGAAATATCTACAATGAGCAGTTCTTC. It encodes CASSLGFLTSGNIYNEQFF.

The rearrangement joins TRBV7-9 to TRBJ2-1, with D tentatively TRBD1 (6 bases). This CDR3 has 17 amino acids. Germline V gene sequence: CDR1 SEHNR, CDR2 FQNEAQ (reference sequence). Between the trimmed V and J ends, which lost 5 bases and 7 bases, there was a span of 24 bases. Here the CDR3 DNA reads TGTGCCAGCAGCGACTCCCCAGGGGCGAAATTAAGGAATGAGCAGTTCTTC. This sequence encodes CASSDSPGAKLRNEQFF.

This clonotype was counted a few times. The chain employs TRBV12-3 or TRBV12-4 and TRBJ1-2, with 9 bases aligning to TRBD1. The ends lost 6 bases at V and 6 bases at J; junction bases unmatched: 5. The CDR3 spans 13 residues. The CDR3 loop is CASRATGGHGYTF. The DNA of the CDR3 is TGTGCCAGCAGGGCCACAGGGGGCCATGGCTACACCTTC.

The rearrangement joins TRBV5-1 to TRBJ2-7; D perhaps matches TRBD2 (7 bases). The CDR3 has 14 amino acids. Germline V gives CDR1 SGHRS, CDR2 YFSETQ. Trimming left V 4 bases short and J 5 bases short, with 16 bases between. This CDR3 reads CASSPQQGGDEQYF. CDR3 DNA: TGCGCCAGCAGCCCGCAACAGGGAGGGGACGAGCAGTACTTC.

V and J are TRBV9 and TRBJ1-2; 9 bases are shared with TRBD1. The V gene end was trimmed by 4 bases and the J gene end by 4 bases; junction bases not matched to a gene: 8. There are 15 residues in the CDR3. Per the germline V gene, CDR1 is SGDLS and CDR2 is YYNGEE. The CDR3 DNA is TGTGCCAGCAGCAGCCGGGACAGGGTTTCCTATGGCTACACCTTC. Its protein product is CASSSRDRVSYGYTF.

This clonotype was observed a few times. This chain connects TRBV5-6 to TRBJ2-5, with D possibly TRBD2 on 6 matching bases. Trimming removed 4 bases from V and 3 bases from J, with 25 bases in between. Per germline, CDR1 SGHDT and CDR2 YYEEEE. The CDR3 covers 18 residues. CDR3 sequence (DNA): TGTGCCAGCAGCCCAGATTTACTCTTGGGGAGGCTGGAAGAGACCCAGTACTTC. This sequence encodes CASSPDLLLGRLEETQYF.

This chain uses TRBV30 with TRBJ1-2; D gene uncertain. Looked up from germline, CDR1 is GTSNPN and CDR2 is SVGIG (reference sequence). The CDR3 has 14 amino acids. Trimming cost V 2 bases and J 4 bases, with 14 bases left between them. The CDR3 nucleotides are TGTGCCTGGAGTATCACCGAGGAACTCTATGGCTACACCTTC. This codes for CAWSITEELYGYTF.

This clonotype was seen a few times. The chain has TRBV7-9 and TRBJ1-1; tentative D call: TRBD1 (5 bases). Looked up from germline, CDR1 is SEHNR and CDR2 is FQNEAQ (reference sequence). Trimming stripped 0 bases from V and 4 bases from J, with 9 bases between. CDR3 length: 14 residues. This chain's CDR3 is CASSLAQGSTEAFF. In nucleotides, the CDR3 is TGTGCCAGCAGCTTAGCCCAGGGAAGCACTGAAGCTTTCTTT.

This clonotype has just a few counts. The chain has TRBV12-3 or TRBV12-4 and TRBJ1-1; TRBD1 matches at 7 bases. The CDR3 extends over 14 amino acids. Unmatched junction bases numbered 9, after V lost 4 bases and J lost 7 bases. The CDR3 sequence: CASSSAGGVFEAFF. CDR3 in DNA: TGTGCCAGCAGTTCGGCAGGGGGGGTTTTTGAAGCTTTCTTT.

In its sample, this clonotype was seen a few times. V is TRBV9 and J is TRBJ2-7, with TRBD2 matching 7 bases. The V gene's germline CDR1 is SGDLS and CDR2 YYNGEE. This CDR3 has 15 amino acids. The junction had 10 bases not matched to a gene; V was cut back by 3 bases and J by 4 bases. CDR3 nucleotides: TGTGCCAGCAGCGCTCTATCGGGAGGCTGGTACGAGCAGTACTTC. Its translation: CASSALSGGWYEQYF.

This clonotype was picked up a small number of times. V and J are TRBV7-2 and TRBJ1-1, with D possibly TRBD1 on 6 matching bases. From germline, CDR1 is SGHTA and CDR2 FQGNSA. CDR3 length equals 14 residues. V gave up 0 bases and J gave up 11 bases, with 16 bases separating them. CDR3 sequence: CASSLASWGAGAFF. The CDR3 nucleotides are TGTGCCAGCAGCTTAGCCTCGTGGGGGGCTGGGGCTTTCTTT.

The chain employs TRBV9 and TRBJ2-1; D is undetermined. The ends were cut back, 0 bases at V and 3 bases at J, with 4 bases in the middle. The CDR3 extends over 13 amino acids. Germline assignment: CDR1 SGDLS and CDR2 YYNGEE. Here the CDR3 reads CASSVVSYNEQFF. DNA for the CDR3: TGTGCCAGCAGCGTAGTTAGCTACAATGAGCAGTTCTTC.

CDR3 loop: CASTRVGRLAYEQYF. The CDR3 DNA reads as TGTGCCAGCACCCGGGTGGGCAGGTTGGCCTACGAGCAGTACTTC. V is TRBV27 and J is TRBJ2-7; D remains ambiguous. The ends were cut back, 7 bases at V and 2 bases at J, with 18 bases in the middle. The CDR3 sequence is 15 residues long. CDR1 and CDR2 (germline): MNHEY, SMNVEV (reference sequence).

This clonotype occurred once. The junction departs from the called germline gene at one end, perhaps through a read error. The V and J genes are TRBV4-1 and TRBJ2-7, with 9 bases aligning to TRBD1. This CDR3 comprises 15 residues. Germline-derived CDR1 and CDR2 are MGHRA and YSYEKL. CDR3 bases: TGCGCCAGCAGCCAAACAGGGACAGGGTCGTACGAGCATTACTTC. This translates into CASSQTGTGSYEHYF.